This T cell receptor (beta chain) came from a study of cytomegalovirus exposure and HLA in healthy donors (dated by TCRdb to about 2017). For context, the study as a whole: In an earlier analysis of 587 of the donors, roughly 300 Gb of sequence data and about 110 million unique TCR beta sequences from approximately 180 million T cells were reported. Approximately 310 gigabases of sequencing data and 75 million to 85 million unique TCR sequences made up an early release that covered around 640 HLA-typed donors. Of the 350 to 400 genotyped donors, around 81% fell in the genetic ancestry cluster associated with self-reported Caucasian donors. The study aimed to test whether cataloging public T cell receptors could reveal signatures of past pathogen exposure. Using immunosequencing, the study profiled T cell repertoires from fewer than 850 subjects and related those repertoires to cytomegalovirus serostatus. Along with the approximately 650-subject first cohort, a separate validation cohort of 120 different subjects was used. High-throughput TCR immunosequencing, statistical association of individual TCRs with disease status, and machine learning were combined to predict cytomegalovirus infection status. A later analysis re-analyzed previously published TCR beta repertoires from roughly 690 donors and added high-resolution HLA genotyping to study TCR occurrence patterns. Rather than using new phenotypic data, the later analysis identified candidate immune exposures from TCR beta sequences and from how often those sequences occurred across donors. To decide whether each TCR beta V gene segment behaved as functional or pseudogenic, an earlier analysis of several hundred of the donors relied on high-throughput TCR beta sequencing. Donor age, sex, ethnicity and CMV serostatus were compiled together with the repertoire data. Genome-wide SNP genotypes for about 60% of the roughly 700 donors were used in a later genetic analysis, which treated that subset as a discovery cohort. Every discovery cohort repertoire had been produced on one sequencing platform. Class I and class II HLA loci were covered by the typing at four-digit resolution. The number of typed donors differed by locus: about 620-640 for A, B, C, DRB1 and DQB1; approximately 540 for DQA1; around 610 for DPA1; and some 450 for DPB1. Roughly five DR-DQ haplotypes were treated as single units for association and clustering because of strong linkage in the cohort. Among 300 to 450 genotyped donors of the cohort, an average of 235,054 unique TCR beta nucleotide sequences were sequenced per donor, around 20% of them non-productive.

The trim is 6 bases for V and 5 bases for J, with a gap of 8 bases between the germline ends. According to the germline V gene, CDR1 reads SGHDT and CDR2 reads YYEEEE. The CDR3 has 12 amino acids, counting the end cysteine and phenylalanine. Only the CDR3 region is kept as DNA, spanning 36 bases read in frame from base 1. Summary of the overall study and its limitations: According to a later analysis, most CMV-associated TCR beta chains appeared to be HLA-restricted, and the HLA associations seemed to be driven largely by CMV exposure. Broadly in line with IMGT annotations, most TCR beta V segments showed up in productive rearrangements about 87% or about 30% of the time in an earlier analysis of under 700 of the donors. A total of fewer than 200 TCR beta chains were listed by the study as associated with cytomegalovirus. Most TCR sequences were seen in very few donors, while some public TCRs were found in many individuals. In vitro tests confirmed that a few of the cytomegalovirus-associated TCR beta chains recognize cytomegalovirus antigens. When HLA alleles, especially DR and DQ, strongly co-occurred, TCR associations were difficult to assign to individual alleles. CMV serostatus was the only immune exposure information available for the cohort. A later analysis found that TCR association rates varied across HLA loci, with DRB1 alleles showing the most associated TCRs and HLA-C alleles the fewest. The 87-base-pair reads could not distinguish some IMGT-functional V segments, including TRBV6-2 and TRBV6-3, so those segments were excluded. A later analysis found that HLA-associated TCR beta chains were more clonally expanded and had lower generation probabilities than equally common non-associated chains. The authors suggested that the approach could potentially be extended to other disease states and immunological phenotypes. A cluster of highly shared sequence variants was judged likely to be a technical artifact of the sequencing pipeline. A later analysis associated 16,951 TCR beta sequences with specific HLA alleles at a false discovery rate of 0.05. A further reported finding was that TCR beta sequences accurately predicted the HLA-A and HLA-B alleles for most subjects in the first cohort. According to a later analysis, parvovirus B19, influenza, CMV and Epstein-Barr virus appeared linked to several top co-occurrence clusters. Linkage disequilibrium might explain the correlated functional status among segregating V segments, but an unknown experimental factor could not be ruled out. Roughly uniform sequencing depth across donors was assumed in presence/absence analyses, although this assumption may not hold. A later genetic analysis associated a missense DCLRE1C variant with V-gene and J-gene trimming of TCR beta chains, and an independent cohort replicated the association. Because HLA typing was missing for some donors at each locus, association tests included only the typed subset. Because counts were too low, approximately 18 rarely observed V segments, including chromosome 9 orphons, were excluded from the earlier analysis of fewer than 650 of the donors. According to a later genetic analysis, donors in an Asian-associated ancestry cluster had fewer N-insertions in productive TCRs than the approximately 700-donor mean. The classifier was reported to diagnose cytomegalovirus status with high specificity and sensitivity in both the original and validation cohorts. Only TCR beta chains were sequenced in this cohort, and the absence of alpha or paired-chain data limited detectable features.

In total, approximately 700 healthy bone marrow donors made up the cohort. All cohort members were sampled while nominally healthy, although unrecorded immune exposures were likely present. The donor was CMV seropositive and was included in the group of 290 or so seropositive cohort members. A peripheral blood sample was collected from each donor, and TCR beta sequencing was performed on peripheral blood mononuclear cells. Genomic DNA was extracted from the blood cell samples with the Qiagen DNeasy Blood Extraction Kit. As regards this clone: What this receptor recognizes is not known. Base qualities are missing; no much larger clone stands one base away.

The receptor library was made with the immunoSEQ multiplex PCR assay. The multiplex PCR relied on a mix of 60 forward primers for TCR Vbeta segments and 13 reverse primers for TCR Jbeta segments. The CDR3 region of rearranged TCR beta genes was amplified from genomic DNA by a multiplex PCR assay. Amplified TCR beta libraries were sequenced as 87-base-pair reads on the Illumina HiSeq System. As for the original processing: In a later analysis, 70 million to 95 million unique TCR beta chains were counted across the approximately 640 repertoires, and roughly 11 million of these chains were shared by at least two donors. A nearest-neighbor algorithm error-corrected the raw reads and collapsed the reads into unique sequences, merging closely related sequences to remove PCR and sequencing errors. To assign V, D and J gene segments, CDR3 sequences were aligned to IMGT reference sequences. For a sequence to be retained, a match of at least six nucleotides to both a V gene segment and a J gene segment was required. A rearrangement counted as productive if the CDR3 had no stop codons and remained in frame with V and J, and every other rearrangement counted as non-productive. CDR3 was defined by IMGT convention, running from the second conserved V-encoded cysteine to the conserved J-encoded phenylalanine. In an earlier analysis of some 550 of the donors, sequences lacking an unambiguous match to a single V gene segment were excluded. An earlier analysis of almost 600 of the donors classified V segments as functional when productive rearrangements were above 56.7% and as segregating when the standard deviation between donors was above 5%. To diagnose cytomegalovirus status from the catalog of TCR beta chain sequences, a statistical classification framework was built. In a later analysis, TCR nucleotide sequences were compared against IMGT/GENE-DB human TR gene sequences so that V and J genes could be assigned. Using the TCRdist pipeline, a later analysis assigned CDR3 sequences along with most-parsimonious VDJ recombination scenarios. A later analysis defined each TCR beta chain by its CDR3 amino acid sequence plus V-gene family, and excluded reads lacking a unique V-gene family. A later analysis removed several hundred highly shared, low-generation-probability nucleotide sequences to deal with suspected cross-contamination and a sequencing artifact. A later analysis calculated a clonal expansion index for each public chain from normalized within-repertoire ranks of inferred template counts. Generation probabilities in a later analysis came from a VDJ recombination model fitted to out-of-frame rearrangements, and those results were checked against IGoR. In a later analysis, hypergeometric tests were used to score TCR-TCR, TCR-HLA and TCR-CMV co-occurrence, with a repertoire-size bias correction applied to TCR pairs. False discovery rates were estimated in a later analysis by permuting HLA or CMV assignments 20 times. In a later analysis, co-occurring TCRs were grouped using DBSCAN, and TCRdist sequence similarity was added for clustering within HLA-allele-positive subsets. Repertoires with fewer than 30,000 or more than 120,000 public chains, plus five repertoires with anomalous nucleotide sharing, were excluded from co-occurrence clustering. TCRdb re-hosts the immuneACCESS table, in-frame sequences only. Its copies lack some clones; in the studies checked, an unresolved V gene accounts for under half of them, and the cause for the rest is not known. V, J and clone size were drawn from that table, and D and trimming were deduced from the DNA. In all, the sample holds roughly 200,000 clones, and around 80% of those were seen once. Of the sample, roughly 2.5% falls within the top ten clones.

Sequenced sample: PBMCs. The receptor's source is an older woman in good health and CMV-seropositive. The chain is encoded by TRBV5-6 joined to TRBJ2-2; a confident D gene designation cannot be given. The CDR3 is CASNLRTGELFF. The DNA sequence is as follows: TGTGCCAGCAATTTGAGGACCGGGGAGCTGTTTTTT. The variable domain in full, with residues beyond the CDR3 obtained from the reference TRBV5-6 and TRBJ2-2 genes, is DAGVTQSPTHLIKTRGQQVTLRCSPKSGHDTVSWYQQALGQGPQFIFQYYEEEERQRGNFPDRFSGHQFPNYSSELNVNALLLGDSALYLCASNLRTGELFFGEGSRLTVL.